This T cell receptor beta chain appears in the sequencing data of a study of shared clonotypes between healthy human individuals. Sequenced by immunoSEQ multiplex PCR; TCRdb stores in-frame clones only, minus some. The repertoire includes 2,100,000 or so clones, almost 96% of them detected once, and approximately 0.13% sits in the top ten. The V gene end was trimmed by 11 bases and the J gene end by 0 bases; junction bases not matched to a gene: 5. There are 13 residues in the CDR3. The germline CDR1 and CDR2 sequences are SEHNR and FQNEAQ (reference sequence). This chain uses TRBV7-9 with TRBJ2-3, with TRBD1 matching 7 bases. This receptor was taken from a man aged 18-30 years in good health. Sequencing was carried out using naive CD4+ T cells sorted from blood. Subset defined: CD45RA+ positively selected. CDR3 region: CAEDRDSTDTQYF. CDR3 nucleotides: TGTGCCGAAGACAGGGACAGCACAGATACGCAGTATTTT. Full variable domain (missing parts from reference TRBV7-9 and TRBJ2-3): DTGVSQNPRHKITKRGQNVTFRCDPISEHNRLYWYRQTLGQGPEFLTYFQNEAQLEKSRLLSDRFSAERPKGSFSTLEIQRTEQGDSAMYLCAEDRDSTDTQYFGPGTRLTVL.